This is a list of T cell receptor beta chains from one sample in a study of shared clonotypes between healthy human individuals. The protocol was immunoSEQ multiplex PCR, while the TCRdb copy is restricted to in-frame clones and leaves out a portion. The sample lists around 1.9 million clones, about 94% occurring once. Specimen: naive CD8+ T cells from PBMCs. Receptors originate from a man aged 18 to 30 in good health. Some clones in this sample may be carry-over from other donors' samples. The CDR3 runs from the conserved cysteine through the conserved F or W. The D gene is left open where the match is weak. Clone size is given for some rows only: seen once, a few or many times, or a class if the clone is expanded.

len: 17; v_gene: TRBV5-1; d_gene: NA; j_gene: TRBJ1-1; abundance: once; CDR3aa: CASSLVSKEGLNTEAFF; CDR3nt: TGCGCCAGCAGCTTGGTTAGCAAGGAAGGACTGAACACTGAAGCTTTCTTT
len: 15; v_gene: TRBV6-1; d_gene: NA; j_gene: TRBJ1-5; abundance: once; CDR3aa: CASSELSASNQPQHF; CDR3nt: TGTGCCAGCAGTGAATTAAGCGCCTCCAATCAGCCCCAGCATTTT
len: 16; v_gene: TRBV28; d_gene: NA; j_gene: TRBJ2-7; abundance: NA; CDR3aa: CASSLYGEVGPYEQYF; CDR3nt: TGTGCCAGCAGTTTATACGGGGAGGTCGGTCCCTACGAGCAGTACTTC
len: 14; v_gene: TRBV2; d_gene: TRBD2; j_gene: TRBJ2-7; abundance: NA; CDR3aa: CASRGLAGEYEQYF; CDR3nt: TGTGCCAGCAGAGGGCTGGCGGGAGAGTACGAGCAGTACTTC
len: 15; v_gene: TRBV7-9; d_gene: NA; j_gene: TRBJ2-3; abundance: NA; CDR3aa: CASSLTSLKSDTQYF; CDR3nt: TGTGCCAGCAGCCTCACGTCGCTCAAGTCAGATACGCAGTATTTT
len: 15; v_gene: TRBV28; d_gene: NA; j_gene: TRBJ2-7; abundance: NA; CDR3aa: CASRSPGLWTYEQYF; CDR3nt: TGTGCCAGCAGATCCCCCGGTTTATGGACCTACGAGCAGTACTTC
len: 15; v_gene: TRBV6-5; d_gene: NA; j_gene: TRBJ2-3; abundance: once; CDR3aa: CASSQVYGTTDTQYF; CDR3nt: TGTGCCAGCAGCCAGGTTTACGGGACCACAGATACGCAGTATTTT
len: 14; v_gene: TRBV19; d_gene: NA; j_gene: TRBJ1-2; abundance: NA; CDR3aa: CASSPGKHAYGYTF; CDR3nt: TGTGCCAGTAGCCCCGGGAAGCACGCCTATGGCTACACCTTC
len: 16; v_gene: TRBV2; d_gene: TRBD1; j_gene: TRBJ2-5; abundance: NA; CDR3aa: CASSDRGTGGWETQYF; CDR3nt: TGTGCCAGCAGTGATAGGGGGACAGGGGGCTGGGAGACCCAGTACTTC
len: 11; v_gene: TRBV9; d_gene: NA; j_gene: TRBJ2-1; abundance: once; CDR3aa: CASEGGNEQFF; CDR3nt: TGTGCCAGCGAAGGGGGCAATGAGCAGTTCTTC
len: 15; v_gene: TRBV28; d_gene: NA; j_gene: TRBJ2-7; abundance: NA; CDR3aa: CASSPMGSYLYEQYF; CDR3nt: TGTGCCAGCAGCCCCATGGGCAGCTACCTCTACGAGCAGTACTTC
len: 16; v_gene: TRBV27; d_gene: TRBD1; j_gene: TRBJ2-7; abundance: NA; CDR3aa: CASSPHPRQGDYEQYF; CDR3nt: TGTGCCAGCAGTCCACACCCCCGGCAGGGGGACTACGAGCAGTACTTC
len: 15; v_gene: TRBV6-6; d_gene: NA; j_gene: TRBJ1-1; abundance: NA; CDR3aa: CASSYLSGGFTEAFF; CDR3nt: TGTGCCAGCAGTTACCTTTCCGGGGGATTCACTGAAGCTTTCTTT
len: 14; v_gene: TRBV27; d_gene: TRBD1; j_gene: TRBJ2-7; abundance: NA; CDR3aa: CASSLTTGSYEQYF; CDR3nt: TGTGCCAGCAGTTTGACGACAGGGAGCTACGAGCAGTACTTC
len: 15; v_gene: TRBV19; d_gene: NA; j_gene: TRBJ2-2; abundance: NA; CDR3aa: CASTVAGLNTGELFF; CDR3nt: TGTGCCAGTACTGTGGCGGGGCTAAACACCGGGGAGCTGTTTTTT
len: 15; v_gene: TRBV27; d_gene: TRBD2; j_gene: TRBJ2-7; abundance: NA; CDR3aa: CASSLSTSGPYEQYF; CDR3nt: TGTGCCAGCAGTTTATCGACTAGCGGGCCTTACGAGCAGTACTTC
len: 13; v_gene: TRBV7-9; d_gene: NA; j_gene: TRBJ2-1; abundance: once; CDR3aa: CASSVPGTLFRFF; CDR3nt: TGTGCCAGCAGCGTCCCAGGGACCCTATTCCGGTTCTTC
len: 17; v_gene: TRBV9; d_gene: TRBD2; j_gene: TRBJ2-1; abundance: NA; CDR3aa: CASSVTSGPGLYNEQFF; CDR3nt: TGTGCCAGCAGCGTGACTAGCGGACCCGGATTATACAATGAGCAGTTCTTC
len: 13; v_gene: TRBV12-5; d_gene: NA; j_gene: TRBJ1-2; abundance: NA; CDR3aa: CASAFGVNYGYTF; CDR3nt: TGTGCTAGTGCCTTCGGGGTTAACTATGGCTACACCTTC
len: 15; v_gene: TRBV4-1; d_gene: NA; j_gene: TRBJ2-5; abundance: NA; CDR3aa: CASSPASSPQETQYF; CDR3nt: TGCGCCAGCAGCCCAGCCTCTAGTCCCCAAGAGACCCAGTACTTC
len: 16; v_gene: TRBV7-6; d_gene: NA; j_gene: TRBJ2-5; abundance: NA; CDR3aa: CASSPGFTDSKETQYF; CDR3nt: TGTGCCAGCAGCCCTGGGTTTACGGACAGCAAAGAGACCCAGTACTTC
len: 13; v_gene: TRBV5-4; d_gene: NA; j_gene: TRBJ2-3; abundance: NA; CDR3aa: CASSLYSPNTQYF; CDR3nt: TGTGCCAGCAGCTTGTATTCACCAAATACGCAGTATTTT
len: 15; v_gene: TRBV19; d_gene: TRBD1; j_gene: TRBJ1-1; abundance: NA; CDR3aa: CASSTYTGGGGEAFF; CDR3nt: TGTGCCAGTAGTACCTACACAGGGGGCGGTGGTGAAGCTTTCTTT
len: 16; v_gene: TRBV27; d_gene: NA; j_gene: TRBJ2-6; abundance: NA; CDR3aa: CASSLSPGTGANVLTF; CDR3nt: TGTGCCAGCAGTTTATCGCCAGGGACTGGGGCCAACGTCCTGACTTTC
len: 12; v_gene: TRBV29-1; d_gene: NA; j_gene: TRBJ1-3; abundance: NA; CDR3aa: CSVAGSGNTIYF; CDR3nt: TGCAGCGTTGCAGGGTCAGGAAACACCATATATTTT
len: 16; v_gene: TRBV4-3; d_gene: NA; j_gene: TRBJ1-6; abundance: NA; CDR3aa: CASSQDPPGGNSPLHF; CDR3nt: TGCGCCAGCAGCCAAGATCCTCCCGGGGGTAATTCACCCCTCCACTTT
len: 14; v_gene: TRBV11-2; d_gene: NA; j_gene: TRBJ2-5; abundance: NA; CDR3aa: CASSQRPEFGTQYF; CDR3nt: TGTGCCAGCAGCCAAAGGCCGGAATTTGGGACCCAGTACTTC
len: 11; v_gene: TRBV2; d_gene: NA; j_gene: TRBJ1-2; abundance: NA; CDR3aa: CASSDFPLYTF; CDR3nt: TGTGCCAGCAGTGATTTTCCTCTCTACACCTTC
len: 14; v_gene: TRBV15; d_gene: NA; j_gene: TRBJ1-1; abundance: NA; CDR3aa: CATSRVSRNTEAFF; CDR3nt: TGTGCCACCAGCAGAGTATCGCGTAACACTGAAGCTTTCTTT